This is a list of T cell receptor beta chains from one sample in a study of cytomegalovirus exposure and HLA in healthy donors. Libraries were prepared by immunoSEQ multiplex PCR; TCRdb keeps only in-frame clonotypes and omits some of them. This sample contains approximately 170,000 clones. Sequenced material: PBMCs. The receptors derive from a woman in her late teens or twenties in good health and CMV-seropositive. Each CDR3 is given with its conserved first and last residue. A D gene is named only where the DNA matches it firmly.

TRBJ1-2 TRBV7-3 - CASSPGQSYGYTF TGTGCCAGCAGCCCTGGACAGAGCTATGGCTACACCTTC
TRBJ2-2 TRBV4-2 TRBD1 CASSQTGSYTGELFF TGTGCCAGCAGCCAGACAGGGAGCTACACCGGGGAGCTGTTTTTT
TRBJ1-1 TRBV7-6 TRBD1 CASSLGQGHTEAFF TGTGCCAGCAGCTTAGGACAGGGGCACACTGAAGCTTTCTTT
TRBJ2-1 TRBV6-5 - CAVGVYNEQFF TGTGCCGTAGGGGTCTACAATGAGCAGTTCTTC
TRBJ1-3 TRBV7-6 - CASSRGGGPPGNTIYF TGTGCCAGCAGCCGAGGGGGGGGGCCCCCTGGAAACACCATATATTTT
TRBJ2-3 TRBV11-1 - CASSLGRLDTQYF TGTGCCAGCAGCTTAGGGCGGCTCGATACGCAGTATTTT
TRBJ1-1 TRBV29-1 - CSVEQGIGTEAFF TGCAGCGTTGAACAGGGTATAGGCACTGAAGCTTTCTTT
TRBJ1-2 TRBV7-2 - CASSILTGDYGYTF TGTGCCAGCAGCATATTAACAGGAGACTATGGCTACACCTTC
TRBJ2-1 TRBV5-1 - CASSPIVGPSYNEQFF TGCGCCAGCAGCCCCATAGTGGGGCCTTCCTACAATGAGCAGTTCTTC
TRBJ1-1 TRBV6-5 TRBD1 CASSYDRGSTEAFF TGTGCCAGCAGTTACGACAGGGGTAGCACTGAAGCTTTCTTT
TRBJ1-2 TRBV6-1 - CASSEDGGNYGYTF TGTGCCAGCAGTGAAGATGGCGGTAACTATGGCTACACCTTC
TRBJ2-5 TRBV29-1 - CSVGESQETQYF TGCAGCGTCGGTGAGAGCCAAGAGACCCAGTACTTC
TRBJ2-7 TRBV4-2 - CASSQGSGREQYF TGTGCCAGCAGCCAAGGTTCCGGTCGCGAGCAGTACTTC
TRBJ2-2 TRBV7-8 - CASSLERTGGYTGELFF TGTGCCAGCAGCCTCGAGCGAACGGGGGGCTACACCGGGGAGCTGTTTTTT
TRBJ2-6 TRBV30 - CAWSIGSGANVLTF TGTGCCTGGAGTATCGGGTCGGGGGCCAACGTCCTGACTTTC
TRBJ2-1 TRBV19 TRBD2 CASSIPAGGVNEQFF TGTGCCAGTAGTATACCAGCGGGAGGCGTCAATGAGCAGTTCTTC
TRBJ1-1 TRBV7-6 - CASSLIGGSDTEAFF TGTGCCAGCAGCTTAATCGGGGGTAGTGACACTGAAGCTTTCTTT
TRBJ2-5 TRBV7-2 - CASSRVRETQYF TGTGCCAGCAGCCGAGTGCGGGAGACCCAGTACTTC
TRBJ2-5 TRBV6-5 - CASSYSLSQRGETQYF TGTGCCAGCAGTTACTCGTTGTCGCAACGGGGGGAGACCCAGTACTTC
TRBJ1-5 TRBV5-1 TRBD1 CASSLTGGNQPQHF TGCGCCAGCAGCTTGACAGGGGGGAATCAGCCCCAGCATTTT
TRBJ1-2 TRBV18 - CASSPRTDTNYGYTF TGTGCCAGCTCACCACGGACAGACACCAACTATGGCTACACCTTC
TRBJ1-3 TRBV7-8 - CASSSRLISGNTIYF TGTGCCAGCAGCTCCAGACTGATCTCTGGAAACACCATATATTTT
TRBJ1-2 TRBV27 - CASSIISGGGYTF TGTGCCAGCAGTATAATATCTGGGGGGGGCTACACCTTC
TRBJ1-2 TRBV6-5 - CASSYRVPNYGYTF TGTGCCAGCAGTTACCGTGTCCCTAACTATGGCTACACCTTC
TRBJ1-1 TRBV29-1 - CSVLPQPRSDRGTEAFF TGCAGCGTTCTCCCTCAGCCCCGGAGCGATAGAGGCACTGAAGCTTTCTTT
TRBJ1-1 TRBV7-9 TRBD1 CASSLIGQGGHTEAFF TGTGCCAGCAGCCTGATAGGACAGGGCGGGCACACTGAAGCTTTCTTT
TRBJ1-1 TRBV29-1 TRBD1 CSVDTGTGNTEAFF TGCAGCGTTGACACCGGGACAGGGAACACTGAAGCTTTCTTT
TRBJ1-1 TRBV4-1 - CASSPGAFTMNTEAFF TGCGCCAGCAGCCCAGGGGCCTTTACCATGAACACTGAAGCTTTCTTT
TRBJ2-7 TRBV7-8 - CASSSGDGRPEQYF TGTGCCAGCAGCTCAGGGGACGGGCGTCCCGAGCAGTACTTC
TRBJ2-3 TRBV7-8 TRBD2 CASSLVETSGTSYF TGTGCCAGCAGCTTAGTGGAGACTAGCGGAACTTCGTATTTT
TRBJ2-1 TRBV6-5 - CASSYSFSGGQFF TGTGCCAGCAGTTACTCGTTCAGCGGAGGGCAGTTCTTC
TRBJ1-5 TRBV6-6 TRBD1 CASTGTDYQPQHF TGTGCCAGCACCGGGACAGATTATCAGCCCCAGCATTTT
TRBJ1-6 TRBV30 - CAWTGKSSYNSPLHF TGTGCCTGGACGGGGAAGAGCTCCTATAATTCACCCCTCCACTTT
TRBJ1-1 TRBV7-2 - CASSLVLGGNTEAFF TGTGCCAGCAGCTTAGTATTGGGGGGGAACACTGAAGCTTTCTTT
TRBJ2-1 TRBV15 - CATGRGGIGQFF TGTGCCACCGGCAGAGGAGGGATTGGGCAGTTCTTC
TRBJ2-7 TRBV27 - CASGSWGGTYEQYF TGTGCCAGCGGTTCTTGGGGCGGGACCTACGAGCAGTACTTC
TRBJ2-3 TRBV7-7 TRBD2 CASSFGTSFTDTQYF TGTGCCAGCAGCTTCGGGACTAGTTTCACAGATACGCAGTATTTT
TRBJ1-5 TRBV30 - CAWSGAVSNQPQHF TGTGCCTGGAGTGGGGCAGTCAGCAATCAGCCCCAGCATTTT
TRBJ2-3 TRBV7-2 TRBD2 CASSLLTSGYSSTDTQYF TGTGCCAGCAGCTTACTAACTAGCGGGTACTCTAGCACAGATACGCAGTATTTT
TRBJ2-7 TRBV11-3 - CASSAASYEQYF TGTGCCAGCTCGGCGGCCTCCTACGAGCAGTACTTC
TRBJ2-7 TRBV19 TRBD2 CASSMWGRGSERREQYF TGTGCCAGTAGCATGTGGGGCCGCGGGAGTGAACGGCGCGAGCAGTACTTC
TRBJ2-1 TRBV7-3 - CASSPSAGNEQFF TGTGCCAGCAGCCCCAGTGCGGGGAATGAGCAGTTCTTC
TRBJ1-6 TRBV7-9 - CASSLGGEGSPLHF TGTGCCAGCAGCTTAGGGGGGGAGGGTTCACCCCTCCACTTT
TRBJ2-5 TRBV19 TRBD2 CASRAQRGTQETQYF TGTGCCAGTAGAGCCCAGCGGGGGACACAAGAGACCCAGTACTTC
TRBJ2-6 TRBV30 TRBD1 CAWETGGVSGANVLTF TGTGCCTGGGAGACAGGGGGCGTCTCTGGGGCCAACGTCCTGACTTTC
TRBJ1-4 TRBV4-2 TRBD1 CANSQEGGTGNEKLFF TGTGCCAACAGCCAAGAGGGGGGGACAGGTAATGAAAAACTGTTTTTT
TRBJ1-2 TRBV4-1 - CASSHGRTTYGYTF TGCGCCAGCAGCCACGGAAGGACAACCTATGGCTACACCTTC
TRBJ1-1 TRBV5-1 - CASSPQTGNTEAFF TGCGCCAGCAGCCCCCAAACGGGGAACACTGAAGCTTTCTTT
TRBJ2-5 TRBV5-6 - CASSQGRGTKETQYF TGTGCCAGCAGCCAGGGTCGGGGGACGAAAGAGACCCAGTACTTC
TRBJ1-2 TRBV30 - CAWSVPFWTARETYTF TGTGCCTGGAGTGTACCCTTCTGGACAGCCAGAGAGACCTACACCTTC
TRBJ1-1 TRBV2 - CASSEIGRGTEAFF TGTGCCAGCAGTGAAATCGGAAGAGGCACTGAAGCTTTCTTT
TRBJ2-1 TRBV6-5 - CASKLDSYNEQFF TGTGCCAGCAAACTAGACTCCTACAATGAGCAGTTCTTC
TRBJ1-2 TRBV28 - CASSLGVTNYGYTF TGTGCCAGCTCTCTAGGCGTAACGAACTATGGCTACACCTTC